This T cell receptor (beta chain) was retrieved from a study of molecular identifiers for immune sequencing clone quantification. The V end was cut by 2 bases, the J end by 3 bases, with 11 bases between. The germline CDR1 and CDR2 sequences are DFQATT and SNEGSKA (reference sequence). The CDR3 length is 13 residues. Study outcomes and limitations: Clones above 20 RNA copies contained over 98% of effector molecules but under 1% of naive ones. Amid some 1 million naive cells, spiked Jurkat TCR RNA from one cell was reportedly still detectable.

This clonotype appeared many times. Its antigen is not known. As previously described, bulk TCR libraries were made using listed TCR primers. TCRdb re-derived calls from the PCR reads in MiXCR, one entry per CDR3 protein. The repertoire holds under 650,000 distinct CDR3 sequences, 20% seen once, with 0.75% to 0.95% in the top ten. This TCR came from a human donor in good health. Some libraries in this study had Jurkat cell RNA spiked in. Sequenced: naive CD8+ T cells from blood, with Jurkat cell RNA spiked in. Indicated subset: FACS-sorted CD8+CD4-CCR7+CD45RA+ naive T cells. The rearrangement joins TRBV20-1 to TRBJ2-7; a possible D gene is TRBD2 (6 bases). The chain's CDR3 is CSARIRGSYEQYF. The CDR3, as DNA: TGCAGTGCTAGAATCCGGGGGAGCTACGAGCAGTACTTC.